The next 10 T cell receptor beta chains were all read from a single sample in a study of immune evolution from preneoplasia to lung adenocarcinoma. Assay used: immunoSEQ multiplex PCR; TCRdb lists only in-frame clones, some missing. The table lists more than 25,000 clones, about 74% of them singletons. The sample taken for sequencing was FFPE invasive lung adenocarcinoma tissue. These receptors all stem from a person between 60 and 69 years old with invasive lung adenocarcinoma. Some clones in this sample may be carry-over from other donors' samples.

V gene TRBV19 combines with J gene TRBJ1-3; possible D gene TRBD1, 5 bases. This CDR3 is 14 amino acids long. The V gene lost 3 bases and the J gene lost 1 base, with 7 bases spanning the gap. CDR1 and CDR2 (germline): LNHDA, SQIVND (reference sequence). CDR3 sequence: CASSIPGSGNTIYF. Written as DNA, the CDR3 is TGTGCCAGTAGTATTCCAGGGTCTGGAAACACCATATATTTT.

The genes are TRBV9 and TRBJ2-1; 7 bases fit TRBD1. Germline CDR1 SGDLS, CDR2 YYNGEE. J gave up 6 bases and V 3 bases, and 6 bases lay outside the gene matches. This CDR3 has 14 amino acids. CDR3 DNA sequence: TGTGCCAGCAGCGCGACAGGGTTGCGCAATGAGCAGTTCTTC. Encoded protein: CASSATGLRNEQFF.

The chain couples TRBV9 to TRBJ2-7; D is unresolved. Trimming took off 0 bases at V and 3 bases at J, with 10 bases between the two ends. CDR1 and CDR2 from the germline V gene are SGDLS and YYNGEE. The CDR3 contains 14 residues. CDR3 bases: TGTGCCAGCAGCGTAGCAAGCCAGGTCTACGAGCAGTACTTC. Translating it yields CASSVASQVYEQYF.

V and J are TRBV28 and TRBJ1-2; D gene ambiguous. This CDR3 contains 14 residues. The ends were cut back, 8 bases at V and 5 bases at J, with 18 bases in the middle. CDR1 and CDR2 from the germline V gene are MDHEN and SYDVKM. The CDR3 region has the DNA TGTGCCAGCGGGAGCGCTCTCGTGGTTTATGGCTACACCTTC. It yields the protein CASGSALVVYGYTF.

The chain links TRBV5-1 to TRBJ1-2, with D possibly being TRBD1 (6 bases). The CDR3 contains 12 residues. Looked up from germline, CDR1 is SGHRS and CDR2 is YFSETQ. The V and J ends lost 4 bases and 7 bases respectively, with 11 bases between them. CDR3 bases: TGCGCCAGCAGCAGGGACACCCCTGGCTACACCTTC. This sequence encodes CASSRDTPGYTF.

This sequence joins TRBV28 and TRBJ2-5, with TRBD2 matching over 12 bases. In germline, CDR1 is MDHEN, CDR2 SYDVKM. The CDR3 totals 14 residues. V dropped 6 bases and J dropped 6; count of bases not matched to a gene: 5. The CDR3 DNA reads TGTGCCAGCAGGCTAGCGGGAGGGCCGAAGACCCAGTACTTC. Amino acid sequence: CASRLAGGPKTQYF.

V and J are TRBV28 and TRBJ2-7, with a possible D match to TRBD1 (6 bases). V gave up 3 bases and J gave up 0 bases, with 9 bases separating them. The germline gives CDR1 MDHEN, CDR2 SYDVKM. This CDR3 is 14 amino acids long. CDR3 sequence: CASSFDRNSYEQYF. CDR3 nucleotides: TGTGCCAGCAGTTTCGACAGGAACTCCTACGAGCAGTACTTC.

The chain joins TRBV5-6 to TRBJ2-1; 9 bases map to TRBD2. CDR3 length: 14 amino acids. Germline V gene lookup returns CDR1 SGHDT and CDR2 YYEEEE. Germline trimming cut 4 bases from V and 4 bases from J; bases unmatched to any gene: 3. The CDR3 spells CASSPSGTYNEQFF. CDR3 sequence (DNA): TGTGCCAGCAGCCCTAGCGGGACTTACAATGAGCAGTTCTTC. Full variable domain (missing parts from reference TRBV5-6 and TRBJ2-1): DAGVTQSPTHLIKTRGQQVTLRCSPKSGHDTVSWYQQALGQGPQFIFQYYEEEERQRGNFPDRFSGHQFPNYSSELNVNALLLGDSALYLCASSPSGTYNEQFFGPGTRLTVL.

The chain recombines TRBV7-8 with TRBJ1-6; possibly TRBD1 for D (5 bases). CDR3 length equals 14 residues. Per the germline V gene, CDR1 is SGHVS and CDR2 is FQNEAQ. V was pared by 3 bases and J by 5 bases, with 8 bases between. CDR3 in DNA: TGTGCCAGCAGCTTCACAGGTGATAATTCACCCCTCCACTTT. It is translated as CASSFTGDNSPLHF.

J is TRBJ2-1 and V is TRBV5-5; the D gene could be TRBD1 or TRBD2 (5 bases each). The CDR3 is 17 amino acids. Germline V gene data show CDR1 as SGHKS and CDR2 as YYEKEE (reference sequence). Trimming took 4 bases from V and 0 from J, leaving 17 bases between them. CDR3 nucleotide sequence: TGTGCCAGCAGCCCCCGAGGGGTGGTGAGCTCCTACAATGAGCAGTTCTTC. This sequence encodes CASSPRGVVSSYNEQFF.